The entry that follows covers one T cell receptor beta chain sequence. Its antigen is as yet unknown. Use of 60 Vbeta and 13 Jbeta primers characterized the PCR. TCRdb's table, derived via immunoSEQ multiplex PCR, lists solely in-frame clones and lacks some. This sample's table reports roughly 100,000 clones. This sample was taken from a study of cytomegalovirus exposure and HLA in healthy donors. Whole-study findings and limits: According to the study, 180 or so TCR beta chains were cytomegalovirus-associated. Indistinguishable V segments, including TRBV6-2 and TRBV6-3, were excluded. Common viral pathogens (according to a later analysis) appeared linked to several of the most significant clusters. Most subjects' HLA-A and HLA-B alleles were reportedly predicted from TCR beta sequences.

CDR3 length: 17 residues. Germline-derived CDR1 and CDR2 are SGHRS and YFSETQ. V was cut by 4 bases and J by 0 bases, with 14 bases left in between. Material: PBMCs. The chain is built from TRBV5-1 and TRBJ1-6; TRBD1 might be the D (5 bases). This TCR was recovered from a man between 45 and 60 years old in good health and CMV-seronegative. As DNA, the CDR3 is TGCGCCAGCAGCCGAGGGGCGGGGATCTCCTATAATTCACCCCTCCACTTT. It encodes CASSRGAGISYNSPLHF.